Listed here is a single T cell receptor (beta chain). Its antigen is not identified. This specimen belongs to a study of cytomegalovirus exposure and HLA in healthy donors. The wider study: Among roughly 180 million T cells, an earlier analysis found around 100 million unique TCR beta sequences.

The PCR had 60 Vbeta and 13 Jbeta primers. Only in-frame clones appear in the TCRdb table, and some are missing; sequencing was by immunoSEQ multiplex PCR. The repertoire consists of 150,000 to 200,000 clones, with around three quarters occurring once and the leading ten covering 0.65%. Overall study findings and caveats: Most TCR sequences were seen very rarely across donors, but some public TCRs occurred in many.

The sequenced material came from PBMCs. The TCR was taken from a boy aged 5-17 years in good health and CMV-seronegative.

The CDR3 here is CAISGPGTSGGNEQFF. In DNA form, the CDR3 reads TGTGCCATCAGTGGTCCGGGGACTAGCGGGGGAAATGAGCAGTTCTTC. This chain links TRBV10-3 with TRBJ2-1, with 14 bases matching TRBD2. CDR1 and CDR2 (germline): ENHRY, SYGVKD. CDR3 size: 16 residues. V lost 4 bases, J lost 7 bases, and 6 bases stayed unmatched.